Described below is a single TCR beta chain sequence and its context. This record comes from a study of blood T cell repertoires in COVID-19. The CDR3 has 17 residues. Germline V CDR1 and CDR2: SGHVS, FQNEAQ. V was pared by 5 bases and J by 4 bases, with 10 bases of the junction left unmatched. The assay was immunoSEQ multiplex PCR, and TCRdb's table has in-frame clones only and misses some. The data contain about 35,000 clones, 90% to 95% of them singletons. Sample: peripheral blood. V and J are TRBV7-8 and TRBJ1-6; 8 bases fit TRBD1. The receptor was isolated from a man aged 50 or older with active COVID-19. The CDR3 coding sequence is TGTGCCAGCAGCGCAGAAGTGACAGGGGCTTATAATTCACCCCTCCACTTT. Encoded protein: CASSAEVTGAYNSPLHF.